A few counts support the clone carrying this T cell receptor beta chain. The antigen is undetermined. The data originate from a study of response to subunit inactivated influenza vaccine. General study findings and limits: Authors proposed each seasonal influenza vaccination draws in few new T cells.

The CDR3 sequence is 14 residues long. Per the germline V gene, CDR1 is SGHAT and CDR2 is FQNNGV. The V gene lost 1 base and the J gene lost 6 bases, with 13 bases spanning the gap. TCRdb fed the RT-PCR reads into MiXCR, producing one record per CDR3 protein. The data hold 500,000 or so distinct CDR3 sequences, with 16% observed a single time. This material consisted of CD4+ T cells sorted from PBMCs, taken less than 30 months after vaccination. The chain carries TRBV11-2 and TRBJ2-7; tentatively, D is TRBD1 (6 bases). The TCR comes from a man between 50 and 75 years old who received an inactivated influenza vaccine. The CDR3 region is CASSLAQGRSEQYF. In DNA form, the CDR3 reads TGTGCCAGCAGCTTAGCCCAGGGGCGGAGCGAGCAGTACTTC.